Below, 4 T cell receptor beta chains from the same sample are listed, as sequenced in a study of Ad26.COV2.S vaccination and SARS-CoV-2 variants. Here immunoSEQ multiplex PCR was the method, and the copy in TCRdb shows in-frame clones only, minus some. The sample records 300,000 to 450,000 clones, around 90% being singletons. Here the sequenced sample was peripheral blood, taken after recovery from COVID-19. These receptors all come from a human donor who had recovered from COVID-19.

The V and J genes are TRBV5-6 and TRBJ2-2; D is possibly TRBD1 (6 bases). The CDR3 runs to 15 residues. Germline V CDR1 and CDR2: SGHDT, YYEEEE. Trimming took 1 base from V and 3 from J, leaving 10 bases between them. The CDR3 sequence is CASSLTGSYTGELFF. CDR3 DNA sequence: TGTGCCAGCAGCTTGACAGGGTCGTACACCGGGGAGCTGTTTTTT.

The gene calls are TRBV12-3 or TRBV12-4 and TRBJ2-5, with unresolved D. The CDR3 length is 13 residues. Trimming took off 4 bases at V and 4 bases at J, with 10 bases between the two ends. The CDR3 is CASSSSLGETQYF. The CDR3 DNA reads TGTGCCAGCAGTTCAAGCCTCGGAGAGACCCAGTACTTC.

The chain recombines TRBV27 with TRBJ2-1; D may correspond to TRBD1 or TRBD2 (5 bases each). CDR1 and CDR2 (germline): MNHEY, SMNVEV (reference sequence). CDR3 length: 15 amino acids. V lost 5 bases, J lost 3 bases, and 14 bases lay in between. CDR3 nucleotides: TGTGCCAGCAGTACCCTTCCGGGGCTCTACAATGAGCAGTTCTTC. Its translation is CASSTLPGLYNEQFF.

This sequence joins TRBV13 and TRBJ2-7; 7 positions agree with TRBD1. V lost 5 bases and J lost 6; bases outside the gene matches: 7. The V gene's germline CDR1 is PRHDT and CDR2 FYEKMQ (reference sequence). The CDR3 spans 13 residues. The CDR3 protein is CASSQDRVGEQYF. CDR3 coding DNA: TGTGCCAGCAGCCAAGACAGGGTGGGCGAGCAGTACTTC.